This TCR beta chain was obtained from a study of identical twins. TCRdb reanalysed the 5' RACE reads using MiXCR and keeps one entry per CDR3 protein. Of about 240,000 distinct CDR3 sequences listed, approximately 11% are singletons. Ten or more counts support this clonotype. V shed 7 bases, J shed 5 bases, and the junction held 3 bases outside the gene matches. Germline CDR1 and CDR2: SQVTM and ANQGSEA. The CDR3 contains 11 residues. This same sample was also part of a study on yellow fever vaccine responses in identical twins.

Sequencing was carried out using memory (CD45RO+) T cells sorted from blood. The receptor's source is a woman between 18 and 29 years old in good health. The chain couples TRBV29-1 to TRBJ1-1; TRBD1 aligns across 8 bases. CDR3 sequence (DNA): TGCAGCGCCGACAGGGGTACTGAAGCTTTCTTT. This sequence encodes CSADRGTEAFF.